These 10 T cell receptor beta chains share one sample of origin, sequenced in a study of shared clonotypes between healthy human individuals. Assay used: immunoSEQ multiplex PCR; TCRdb lists only in-frame clones, some missing. The data contain fewer than 650,000 clones, approximately 80% of them seen just once; the ten biggest clones take up 13%. The sample comprised PBMCs. The receptor source for this set is a woman aged 40 to 49 in good health. Some clones in this sample may be carry-over from other donors' samples.

This clone was seen at least ten times. V gene TRBV15 combines with J gene TRBJ2-7, with a weak D call TRBD2 (6 bases). V lost 5 bases to trimming and J lost 7 bases, with 21 bases between them. The CDR3 contains 15 residues. The germline V gene has CDR1 LNHNV and CDR2 YYDKDF (reference sequence). The CDR3 nucleotides are TGTGCCACCAGCCGATCTGGGGGGATCATAGGAGAGCAGTACTTC. Protein product: CATSRSGGIIGEQYF.

The chain has TRBV7-2 and TRBJ2-2; D perhaps matches TRBD2 (6 bases). The CDR3 loop spans 14 amino acids. Germline CDR1 and CDR2: SGHTA and FQGNSA. The V gene lost 1 base and the J gene lost 5 bases, with 8 bases spanning the gap. This chain's CDR3 is CASSLVRETGELFF. The DNA of the CDR3 is TGTGCCAGCAGCTTAGTACGGGAGACCGGGGAGCTGTTTTTT.

The chain employs TRBV12-5 and TRBJ2-7; D not certain. This CDR3 spans 14 amino acids. Germline lookup yields CDR1 LGHNT and CDR2 FRNRAP. The V and J ends lost 1 base and 2 bases respectively, with 9 bases between them. This CDR3 reads CASGLEGKPYEQYF. The CDR3 region has the DNA TGTGCTAGTGGTTTGGAGGGCAAACCCTACGAGCAGTACTTC.

Comments on this clone: Its ends do not fully match the called genes, so a read error is possible. Other DNA sequences in the same sample also yield this CDR3. J is TRBJ1-4 and V is TRBV5-1; D call uncertain. Per the germline V gene, CDR1 is SGHRS and CDR2 is YFSETQ. CDR3 length: 14 residues. CDR3 amino acids: CASSLDDPNEKLFF. The CDR3 DNA reads as TGCGCCAGCAGCTTGGACGACCCTAATGAAAAACTGTTTTTC.

This sequence joins TRBV11-2 and TRBJ2-3; the match to TRBD1 covers 8 bases. Germline lookup yields CDR1 SGHAT and CDR2 FQNNGV. The V gene end was trimmed by 5 bases and the J gene end by 3 bases; junction bases not matched to a gene: 10. The CDR3 runs to 16 residues. As DNA, the CDR3 is TGTGCCAGCAGCCCCCGGACAGGGTGGGATACAGATACGCAGTATTTT. Its translation: CASSPRTGWDTDTQYF.

This chain links TRBV27 with TRBJ2-1; D is perhaps TRBD1 or TRBD2 (5 bases each). The germline V and J ends were trimmed by 6 bases and 0 bases, with 24 bases remaining between them. In germline, CDR1 is MNHEY, CDR2 SMNVEV (reference sequence). This CDR3 is built from 19 residues. CDR3 protein: CASSLRPRRWGSSYNEQFF. CDR3 in DNA: TGTGCCAGCAGCCTCCGTCCGAGGAGGTGGGGGAGCTCCTACAATGAGCAGTTCTTC.

The chain is built from TRBV10-2 and TRBJ1-1; D call uncertain. This CDR3 region has 13 residues. Between the trimmed V and J ends, which lost 5 bases and 3 bases, there was a span of 10 bases. Germline-derived CDR1 and CDR2 are WSHSY and SAAADI. The CDR3 region is CASSPTAYTEAFF. The CDR3 DNA reads TGCGCCAGCAGTCCTACAGCTTACACTGAAGCTTTCTTT.

V and J are TRBV25-1 and TRBJ2-7, with D perhaps TRBD1 or TRBD2 (6 bases each). This CDR3 spans 16 amino acids. Germline CDR1 is MGHDK and CDR2 is SYGVNS. Trimming took 3 bases from V and 0 from J, leaving 15 bases between them. The CDR3 sequence: CASSEGEGGSSYEQYF. CDR3 coding DNA: TGTGCCAGCAGTGAGGGCGAGGGGGGAAGCTCCTACGAGCAGTACTTC.

Turning to this clone: In the same sample, other DNA sequences code for this CDR3. This sequence joins TRBV28 and TRBJ2-5, with 7 bases matching TRBD1. Germline CDR1 MDHEN, CDR2 SYDVKM. The junction had 5 bases not matched to a gene; V was cut back by 6 bases and J by 4 bases. CDR3 length equals 13 residues. CDR3 loop: CASRLTGLETQYF. The CDR3 DNA follows: TGTGCCAGCAGGCTGACAGGGTTAGAGACCCAGTACTTC. The full variable domain, in which reference TRBV28 and TRBJ2-5 provide the parts outside the CDR3, is DVKVTQSSRYLVKRTGEKVFLECVQDMDHENMFWYRQDPGLGLRLIYFSYDVKMKEKGDIPEGYSVSREKKERFSLILESASTNQTSMYLCASRLTGLETQYFGPGTRLLVL.

The rearrangement uses TRBV28 and TRBJ2-5; TRBD2 matches at 11 bases. This CDR3 has 16 amino acids. Germline-derived CDR1 and CDR2 are MDHEN and SYDVKM. Losses at the gene ends were 6 bases for V and 2 bases for J; bases not matched to a gene: 8. The CDR3 region is CASRLSASGRQETQYF. The DNA of the CDR3 is TGTGCCAGCAGACTCTCGGCTAGCGGGAGGCAAGAGACCCAGTACTTC.